A selection of T cell receptor beta chains follows, all from one sample in a study of shared clonotypes between healthy human individuals. Measured with immunoSEQ multiplex PCR; TCRdb has only the in-frame clones, and not every one. Found here are approximately 2,300,000 clones, about 90% of them singletons; the top ten hold roughly 0.34%. Material for sequencing was naive CD4+ T cells from PBMCs. The receptors stem from a man aged 18-30 years in good health. Some clones in this sample may be carry-over from other donors' samples. Both conserved end residues are trimmed from each CDR3. A D gene is named only where the DNA matches it firmly.

TRBV28,TRBJ1-5,TRBD1,ASSFLGQGDQPQH
TRBV7-9,TRBJ2-5,TRBD1,ASSRGQGNQETQY
TRBV27,TRBJ1-1,.,ASSSQGEAF
TRBV5-1,TRBJ2-7,TRBD1,ASRGDRARNEQY
TRBV5-1,TRBJ1-4,TRBD1,ASSVTGANEKLF
TRBV29-1,TRBJ2-7,.,SVKTGYTYEQY
TRBV25-1,TRBJ2-7,.,ASTRGGSSYEQY
TRBV19,TRBJ2-1,TRBD2,ATHPGRNSYNEQF
TRBV28,TRBJ2-7,.,ASSWGRDNSYEQY
TRBV19,TRBJ2-7,TRBD1,ASSRWDRVGEQY
TRBV6-1,TRBJ2-5,.,ASTYQGLQETQY
TRBV6-1,TRBJ1-5,TRBD1,ASSDRGTGRYQPQH
TRBV9,TRBJ1-1,.,ASSAQPEMFRTEAF
TRBV7-9,TRBJ2-3,TRBD2,ASSWGLAGITDTQY
TRBV19,TRBJ2-2,TRBD2,ASSIVAGGPTGELF
TRBV29-1,TRBJ1-2,.,SVGGYT
TRBV6-5,TRBJ1-2,.,ASSYAENGYT
TRBV15,TRBJ2-3,.,ATSRDGRVGDTQY
TRBV7-2,TRBJ1-2,TRBD1,ASSLDRGGGYT
TRBV5-4,TRBJ2-7,TRBD2,ASSSGLAGGYEQY
TRBV7-3,TRBJ2-1,.,ASSPGSWSSYNEQF
TRBV28,TRBJ2-1,.,ASSASGNEQF
TRBV9,TRBJ1-3,.,ASSVGGNTIY
TRBV28,TRBJ2-3,TRBD2,ASRPGLAGGPGDTQY
TRBV6-1,TRBJ1-3,.,ASVVGSITGNTIY
TRBV2,TRBJ2-2,TRBD2,ASAGTSGSTGELF
TRBV7-2,TRBJ1-1,.,ASSRTVNTEAF
TRBV10-3,TRBJ2-1,TRBD2,AISDRKILAGGSAYNEQF
TRBV6-5,TRBJ2-1,TRBD2,ASSPRLAGDHEQF
TRBV6-5,TRBJ2-1,.,ASTPTRYNEQF